This section outlines one T cell receptor (beta chain) sequence together with its context. The antigen is undetermined. The data derive from a study of CD8+CD57+ T cells in acquired aplastic anemia. Background on the study: Sorted CD4+ plus CD8+ cells gave DNA averaging approximately 2.9 ug. The study, taken as a whole, reports: No significant difference in CD8+ Simpson's diversity was found between patients and controls. Fewer than 35 sequences, all CD8+ CDR3, were shared between patients and controls.

The V end was cut by 5 bases, the J end by 7 bases, with 14 bases between. Germline V CDR1 and CDR2: SQVTM, ANQGSEA. This CDR3 spans 13 amino acids. Genomic DNA served as template for TCR beta VDJ and CDR3 profiling. TCRdb reanalysed the reads using MiXCR and keeps one entry per CDR3 protein. Of 180,000 or so distinct CDR3 sequences listed, under 50% are singletons. Patients sequenced had flow cytometry evidence of CD8+CD57+ cell expansion. No therapy had been given to the patients at the time of blood sampling. Sequences were obtained from sorted CD4+, CD8+, or CD8+CD57+ T cells (not recorded which) from PBMCs. The chain combines TRBV29-1 with TRBJ1-4; no clear D. The TCR originated in a human donor with aplastic anemia. The CDR3: CSVRQPSVEKLFF. The CDR3, as DNA: TGCAGCGTTCGACAACCCTCAGTTGAAAAACTGTTTTTT.